The rows below give T cell receptor beta chains drawn from one sample of a study of blood T cell repertoires in COVID-19. Sequenced by immunoSEQ multiplex PCR; TCRdb stores in-frame clones only, minus some. The data show about 400,000 clones, about 85% seen once. The specimen sequenced was PBMCs or T cells enriched from blood (not recorded which). Receptor source: a young woman with acute COVID-19. CDR3s include the opening cysteine and the closing phenylalanine or tryptophan. A D gene is named only where the DNA matches it firmly. Rows may omit the clone size; those that give it use once, few, many or a size class.

D gene: -
clone size: -
V gene: TRBV7-6
J gene: TRBJ2-7
CDR3 protein: CASSLAGGSYEQYF
CDR3 DNA: TGTGCCAGCAGCTTAGCGGGAGGAAGCTACGAGCAGTACTTC

D gene: TRBD1
clone size: -
V gene: TRBV28
J gene: TRBJ1-4
CDR3 protein: CASTTGTGTEKLFF
CDR3 DNA: TGTGCCAGCACCACCGGGACAGGGACTGAAAAACTGTTTTTT

D gene: TRBD1
clone size: few
V gene: TRBV4-1
J gene: TRBJ2-7
CDR3 protein: CASSQIDGQGYEQYF
CDR3 DNA: TGCGCCAGCAGCCAAATTGACGGACAGGGCTACGAGCAGTACTTC

D gene: -
clone size: -
V gene: TRBV2
J gene: TRBJ1-3
CDR3 protein: CASSAGEGGNTIYF
CDR3 DNA: TGTGCCAGCAGTGCCGGGGAAGGAGGAAACACCATATATTTT

D gene: -
clone size: -
V gene: TRBV6-5
J gene: TRBJ1-4
CDR3 protein: CASSKGLVDEKLFF
CDR3 DNA: TGTGCCAGCTCTAAGGGACTAGTCGATGAAAAACTGTTTTTT

D gene: TRBD1
clone size: -
V gene: TRBV7-2
J gene: TRBJ2-2
CDR3 protein: CASSLDGTGVTGELFF
CDR3 DNA: TGTGCCAGCAGCTTAGACGGGACAGGGGTAACCGGGGAGCTGTTTTTT

D gene: -
clone size: few
V gene: TRBV5-1
J gene: TRBJ1-4
CDR3 protein: CASSLTGRENEKLFF
CDR3 DNA: TGCGCCAGCAGCCTTACAGGGAGAGAGAATGAAAAACTGTTTTTT

D gene: TRBD2
clone size: few
V gene: TRBV28
J gene: TRBJ2-7
CDR3 protein: CASIGRREQYF
CDR3 DNA: TGTGCCAGCATCGGGAGGCGCGAGCAGTACTTC

D gene: TRBD1
clone size: -
V gene: TRBV3-1/TRBV3-2
J gene: TRBJ2-7
CDR3 protein: CASSQADYRGPLSYEQYF
CDR3 DNA: TGTGCCAGCAGCCAAGCCGATTACAGGGGACCCCTATCCTACGAGCAGTACTTC

D gene: TRBD1
clone size: -
V gene: TRBV7-6
J gene: TRBJ2-5
CDR3 protein: CASSLMAGGETQYF
CDR3 DNA: TGTGCCAGCAGCTTAATGGCAGGGGGAGAGACCCAGTACTTC

D gene: -
clone size: -
V gene: TRBV28
J gene: TRBJ2-5
CDR3 protein: CASTTGPGETQYF
CDR3 DNA: TGTGCCAGCACAACAGGTCCCGGAGAGACCCAGTACTTC

D gene: -
clone size: -
V gene: TRBV27
J gene: TRBJ2-7
CDR3 protein: CASSLGQGLGEQYF
CDR3 DNA: TGTGCCAGCAGTTTAGGCCAGGGTCTGGGCGAGCAGTACTTC

D gene: -
clone size: -
V gene: TRBV3-1/TRBV3-2
J gene: TRBJ1-2
CDR3 protein: CASSLGGQGGYTF
CDR3 DNA: TGTGCCAGCAGCCTAGGTGGCCAGGGGGGCTACACCTTC

D gene: TRBD1
clone size: once
V gene: TRBV3-1/TRBV3-2
J gene: TRBJ2-5
CDR3 protein: CASSHGDRGETQYF
CDR3 DNA: TGTGCCAGCAGCCATGGGGACAGGGGGGAGACCCAGTACTTC

D gene: -
clone size: -
V gene: TRBV5-1
J gene: TRBJ2-1
CDR3 protein: CASSLERGYNEQFF
CDR3 DNA: TGCGCCAGCAGCTTGGAACGGGGCTACAATGAGCAGTTCTTC

D gene: -
clone size: -
V gene: TRBV12-3/TRBV12-4
J gene: TRBJ1-1
CDR3 protein: CASSPGSGEAFF
CDR3 DNA: TGTGCCAGCAGCCCGGGCAGCGGAGAAGCTTTCTTT

D gene: -
clone size: -
V gene: TRBV27
J gene: TRBJ2-3
CDR3 protein: CASSLMSRSDTQYF
CDR3 DNA: TGTGCCAGCAGTTTAATGTCGCGGAGTGATACGCAGTATTTT

D gene: -
clone size: few
V gene: TRBV4-2
J gene: TRBJ1-1
CDR3 protein: CASSQGTTEAFF
CDR3 DNA: TGTGCCAGCAGCCAAGGGACAACGGAAGCTTTCTTT

D gene: -
clone size: -
V gene: TRBV29-1
J gene: TRBJ2-2
CDR3 protein: CSVEDLVGGTGELFF
CDR3 DNA: TGCAGCGTTGAAGATTTGGTCGGGGGCACCGGGGAGCTGTTTTTT

D gene: -
clone size: -
V gene: TRBV11-2
J gene: TRBJ1-3
CDR3 protein: CASSLGNSHSGNTIYF
CDR3 DNA: TGTGCCAGCAGCTTAGGTAACAGTCACTCTGGAAACACCATATATTTT